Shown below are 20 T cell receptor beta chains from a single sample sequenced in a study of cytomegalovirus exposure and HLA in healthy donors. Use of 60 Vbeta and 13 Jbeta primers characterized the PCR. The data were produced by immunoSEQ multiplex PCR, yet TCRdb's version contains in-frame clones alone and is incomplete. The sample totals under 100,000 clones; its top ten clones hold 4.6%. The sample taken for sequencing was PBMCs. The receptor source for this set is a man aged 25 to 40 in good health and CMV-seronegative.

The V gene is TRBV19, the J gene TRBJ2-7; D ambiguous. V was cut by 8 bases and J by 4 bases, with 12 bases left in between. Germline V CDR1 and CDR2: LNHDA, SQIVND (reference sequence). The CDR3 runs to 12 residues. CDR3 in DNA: TGTGCCAGTCGGTCCCGAATTTACGAGCAGTACTTC. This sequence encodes CASRSRIYEQYF.

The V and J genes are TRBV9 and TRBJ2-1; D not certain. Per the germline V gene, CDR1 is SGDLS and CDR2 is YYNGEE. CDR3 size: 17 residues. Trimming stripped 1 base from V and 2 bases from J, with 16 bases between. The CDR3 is CASSVMESLPTYNEQFF. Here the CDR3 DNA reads TGTGCCAGCAGCGTAATGGAGAGCCTTCCAACCTACAATGAGCAGTTCTTC.

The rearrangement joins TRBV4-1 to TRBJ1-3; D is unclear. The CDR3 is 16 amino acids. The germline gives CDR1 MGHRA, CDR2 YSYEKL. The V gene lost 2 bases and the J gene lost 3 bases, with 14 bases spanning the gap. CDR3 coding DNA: TGCGCCAGCAGCCAACCGTCCGCGGATTATGGAAACACCATATATTTT. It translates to CASSQPSADYGNTIYF.

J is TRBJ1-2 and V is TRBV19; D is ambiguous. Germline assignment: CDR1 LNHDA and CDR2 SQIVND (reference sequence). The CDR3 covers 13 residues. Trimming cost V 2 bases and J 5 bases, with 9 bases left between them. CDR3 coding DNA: TGTGCCAGTAGTATAAGGACTGGGTATGGCTACACCTTC. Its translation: CASSIRTGYGYTF.

CDR3 amino acids: CASSPTPGGYYGYTF. The CDR3 DNA sequence: TGCGCCAGCAGCCCTACCCCAGGGGGCTACTATGGCTACACCTTC. The chain uses TRBV5-1 and TRBJ1-2; 8 nucleotides align to TRBD1. The ends lost 4 bases at V and 3 bases at J; junction bases unmatched: 8. Germline CDR1 SGHRS, CDR2 YFSETQ. The CDR3 spans 15 residues.

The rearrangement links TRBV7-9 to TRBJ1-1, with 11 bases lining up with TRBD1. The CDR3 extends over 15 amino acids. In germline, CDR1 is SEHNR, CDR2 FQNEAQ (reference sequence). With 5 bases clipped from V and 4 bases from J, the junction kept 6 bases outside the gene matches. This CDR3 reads CASSPWTGGLTEAFF. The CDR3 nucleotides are TGTGCCAGCAGCCCGTGGACAGGGGGCCTCACTGAAGCTTTCTTT.

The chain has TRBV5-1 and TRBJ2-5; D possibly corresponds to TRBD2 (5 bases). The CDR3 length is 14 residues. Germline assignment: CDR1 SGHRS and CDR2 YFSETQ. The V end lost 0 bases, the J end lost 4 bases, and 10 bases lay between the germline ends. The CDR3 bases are TGCGCCAGCAGCTTGGTAGGACGGGGAGAGACCCAGTACTTC. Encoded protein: CASSLVGRGETQYF.

The CDR3 DNA sequence: TGTGCCAGCAGCGTCTACGGGACTACGTTTGTAAATGAGCAGTTCTTC. It codes for CASSVYGTTFVNEQFF. The chain has TRBV7-2 and TRBJ2-1, with 7 bases aligning to TRBD2. Unmatched junction bases numbered 14, after V lost 5 bases and J lost 7 bases. Germline CDR1 is SGHTA and CDR2 is FQGNSA. This CDR3 contains 16 residues.

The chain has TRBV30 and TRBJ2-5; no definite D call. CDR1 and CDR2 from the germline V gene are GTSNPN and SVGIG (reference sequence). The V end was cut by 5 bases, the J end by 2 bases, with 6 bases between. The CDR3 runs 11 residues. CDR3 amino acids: CAWVSQETQYF. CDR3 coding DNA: TGTGCCTGGGTCAGTCAAGAGACCCAGTACTTC.

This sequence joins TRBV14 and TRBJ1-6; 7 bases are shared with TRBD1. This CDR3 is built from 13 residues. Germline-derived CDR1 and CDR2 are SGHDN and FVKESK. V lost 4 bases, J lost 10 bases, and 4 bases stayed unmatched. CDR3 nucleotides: TGTGCCAGCAGCCTGACAGGGCCGTCACCCCTCCACTTT. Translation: CASSLTGPSPLHF.

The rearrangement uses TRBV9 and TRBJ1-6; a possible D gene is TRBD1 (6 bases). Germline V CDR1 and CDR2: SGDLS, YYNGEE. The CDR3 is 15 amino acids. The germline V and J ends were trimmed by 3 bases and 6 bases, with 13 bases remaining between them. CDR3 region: CASSGRGFSNSPLHF. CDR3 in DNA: TGTGCCAGCAGCGGTAGGGGGTTTAGTAATTCACCCCTCCACTTT.

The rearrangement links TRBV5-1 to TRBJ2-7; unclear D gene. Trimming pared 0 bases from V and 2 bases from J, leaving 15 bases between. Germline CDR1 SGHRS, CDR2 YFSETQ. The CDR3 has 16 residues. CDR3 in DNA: TGCGCCAGCAGCTTGGCCGCCACGCGTACCCCCTACGAGCAGTACTTC. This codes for CASSLAATRTPYEQYF.

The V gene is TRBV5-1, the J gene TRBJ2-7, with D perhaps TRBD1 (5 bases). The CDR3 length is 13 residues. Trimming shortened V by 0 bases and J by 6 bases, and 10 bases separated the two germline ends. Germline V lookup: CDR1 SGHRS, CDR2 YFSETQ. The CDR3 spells CASSLVGDGEQYF. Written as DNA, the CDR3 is TGCGCCAGCAGCTTGGTAGGGGATGGCGAGCAGTACTTC.

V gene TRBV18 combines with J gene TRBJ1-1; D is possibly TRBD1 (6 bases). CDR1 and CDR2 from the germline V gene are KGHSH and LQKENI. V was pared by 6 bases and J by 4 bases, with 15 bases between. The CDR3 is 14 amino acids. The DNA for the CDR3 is TGTGCCAGCTCTTTTGGGAGAGGGGGCACTGAAGCTTTCTTT. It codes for CASSFGRGGTEAFF.

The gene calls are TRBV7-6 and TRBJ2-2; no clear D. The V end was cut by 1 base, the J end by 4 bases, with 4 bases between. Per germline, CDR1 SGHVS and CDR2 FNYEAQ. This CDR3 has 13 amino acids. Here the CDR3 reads CASSLGSTGELFF. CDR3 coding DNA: TGTGCCAGCAGCTTAGGGAGCACCGGGGAGCTGTTTTTT.

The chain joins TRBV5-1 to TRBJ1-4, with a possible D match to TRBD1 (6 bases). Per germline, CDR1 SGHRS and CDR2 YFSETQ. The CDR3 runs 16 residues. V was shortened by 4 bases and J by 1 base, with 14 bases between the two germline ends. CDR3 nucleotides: TGCGCCAGCAGCACTGGGACACTCGGAACTAATGAAAAACTGTTTTTT. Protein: CASSTGTLGTNEKLFF.

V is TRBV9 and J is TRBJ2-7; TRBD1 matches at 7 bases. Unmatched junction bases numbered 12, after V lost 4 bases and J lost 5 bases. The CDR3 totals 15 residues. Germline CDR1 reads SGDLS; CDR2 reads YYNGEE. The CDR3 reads CASSYHRGLGHEQYF. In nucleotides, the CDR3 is TGTGCCAGCAGCTATCACAGGGGCTTGGGACACGAGCAGTACTTC.

The CDR3 reads CASSLDRGTDTQYF. The CDR3 nucleotides are TGTGCCAGCAGCTTAGACAGGGGCACAGATACGCAGTATTTT. The rearrangement links TRBV7-9 to TRBJ2-3, with a weak D call TRBD1 (6 bases). V lost 1 base and J lost 1, with 6 bases in between. This CDR3 contains 14 residues. Germline values: CDR1 SEHNR, CDR2 FQNEAQ (reference sequence).

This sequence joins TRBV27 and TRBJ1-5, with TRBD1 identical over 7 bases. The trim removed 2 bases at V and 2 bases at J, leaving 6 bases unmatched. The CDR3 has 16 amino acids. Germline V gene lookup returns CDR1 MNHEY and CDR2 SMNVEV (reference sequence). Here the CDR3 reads CASSLAGQFGNQPQHF. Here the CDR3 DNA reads TGTGCCAGCAGTTTAGCGGGACAGTTTGGCAATCAGCCCCAGCATTTT.

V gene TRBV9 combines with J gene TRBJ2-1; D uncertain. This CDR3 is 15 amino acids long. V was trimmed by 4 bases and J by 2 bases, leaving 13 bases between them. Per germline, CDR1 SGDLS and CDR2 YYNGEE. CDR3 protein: CASSRGPLAYNEQFF. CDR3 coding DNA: TGTGCCAGCAGCCGAGGCCCTCTGGCCTACAATGAGCAGTTCTTC.